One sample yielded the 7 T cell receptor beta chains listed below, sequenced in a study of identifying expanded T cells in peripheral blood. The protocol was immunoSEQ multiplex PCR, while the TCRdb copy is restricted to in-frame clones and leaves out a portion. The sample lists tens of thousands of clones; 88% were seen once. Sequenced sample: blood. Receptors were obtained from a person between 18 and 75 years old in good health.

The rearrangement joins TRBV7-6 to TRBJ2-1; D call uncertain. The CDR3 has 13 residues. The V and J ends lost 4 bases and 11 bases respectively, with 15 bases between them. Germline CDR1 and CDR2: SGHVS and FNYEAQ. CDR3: CASSSTTRSKQFF. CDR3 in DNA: TGTGCCAGCAGCTCTACGACCCGATCAAAGCAGTTCTTC.

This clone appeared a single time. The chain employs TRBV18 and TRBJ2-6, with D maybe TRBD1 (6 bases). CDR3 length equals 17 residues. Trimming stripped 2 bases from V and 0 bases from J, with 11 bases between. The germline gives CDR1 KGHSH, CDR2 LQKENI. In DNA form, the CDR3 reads TGTGCCAGCTCACCAGGACAGTTCTTCTCTGGGGCCAACGTCCTGACTTTC. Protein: CASSPGQFFSGANVLTF.

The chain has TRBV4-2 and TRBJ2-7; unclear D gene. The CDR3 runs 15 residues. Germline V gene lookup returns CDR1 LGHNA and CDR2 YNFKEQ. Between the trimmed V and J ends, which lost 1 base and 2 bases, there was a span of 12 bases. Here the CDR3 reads CASSQGGIGAYEQYF. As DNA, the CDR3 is TGTGCCAGCAGCCAAGGGGGAATAGGTGCCTACGAGCAGTACTTC.

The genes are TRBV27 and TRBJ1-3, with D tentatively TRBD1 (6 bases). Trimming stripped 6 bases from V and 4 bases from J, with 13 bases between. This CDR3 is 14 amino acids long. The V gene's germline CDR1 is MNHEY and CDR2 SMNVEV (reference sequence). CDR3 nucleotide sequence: TGTGCCAGCAGCCCCCAAGGACAGGGAAACACCATATATTTT. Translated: CASSPQGQGNTIYF.

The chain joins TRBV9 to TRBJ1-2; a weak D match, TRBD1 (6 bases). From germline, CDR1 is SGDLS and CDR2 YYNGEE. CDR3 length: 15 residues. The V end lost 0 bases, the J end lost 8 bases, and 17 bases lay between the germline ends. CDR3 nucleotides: TGTGCCAGCAGCGTAGCTGGGGGGCTTGGGGGCGGCTACACCTTC. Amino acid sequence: CASSVAGGLGGGYTF.

CDR3 in amino acids: CASSLRGGELAFF. The CDR3 nucleotides are TGTGCCAGCAGCCTACGCGGGGGAGAGTTGGCTTTCTTT. The rearrangement uses TRBV11-3 and TRBJ1-1; maybe TRBD1 (5 bases). The V end lost 5 bases, the J end lost 11 bases, and 18 bases lay between the germline ends. The V gene's germline CDR1 is SGHNT and CDR2 YENEEA. The CDR3 has 13 residues.

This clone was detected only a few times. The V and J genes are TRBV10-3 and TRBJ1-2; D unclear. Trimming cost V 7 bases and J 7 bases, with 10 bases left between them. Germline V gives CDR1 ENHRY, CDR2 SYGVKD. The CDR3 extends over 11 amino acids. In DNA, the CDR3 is TGTGCCATCATGCTCGGGAGTGGCTACACCTTC. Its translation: CAIMLGSGYTF.